This T cell receptor beta chain is from a study of blood T cell repertoires in COVID-19. Profiling relied on immunoSEQ multiplex PCR, and the TCRdb table lists in-frame clones only, not all of them. The sample consists of fewer than 250,000 clones, 86% of them appearing once. V lost 8 bases, J lost 1 base, and 5 bases stayed unmatched. In germline, CDR1 is MNHNY, CDR2 SVGAGI (reference sequence). The CDR3 loop spans 13 amino acids. The V and J genes are TRBV6-6 and TRBJ2-7; TRBD1 agrees at 7 bases. The sample comprised peripheral blood. The sequence came from an elderly woman with COVID-19, enrolled during active disease. The CDR3 DNA sequence: TGTGCCAGCTGGGACAGCTTTTCCTACGAGCAGTACTTC. This sequence encodes CASWDSFSYEQYF.